This T cell receptor beta chain was documented in a study of OX40 agonist ivuxolimab in advanced cancers. Study background: With ivuxolimab, an agonistic anti-OX40 (CD134) antibody, patients were treated.

Clones were sequenced by immunoSEQ multiplex PCR, and TCRdb holds only the in-frame ones, with some missing. Of about 69,000 clones in the sample, over 60% are singletons; the top ten hold 2% to 2.5%. Notes on this clone: Its antigen is still unknown.

Whole-study findings and limits: Relative to CD4+, CD8+ T cells held more expanded clones on average. The specificity for antigen of the expanded peripheral T cells was not determined.

The germline gives CDR1 MDHEN, CDR2 SYDVKM. The CDR3 loop spans 16 amino acids. Trimming cost V 8 bases and J 7 bases, with 24 bases left between them. The investigators sampled blood at baseline, at cycle 4 day 1, and at cycle 7 day 1. The sample consisted of CD4+ or CD8+ T cells sorted from blood, taken in a trial of the OX40 agonist ivuxolimab. The chain employs TRBV28 and TRBJ2-1, with D possibly matching TRBD2 (7 bases). The TCR comes from an adult with an advanced solid tumor such as melanoma, head and neck, liver or kidney cancer. The CDR3 here is CASLQPGGRGGNEQFF. The DNA of the CDR3 is TGTGCCAGCCTACAGCCCGGGGGGCGCGGGGGTAATGAGCAGTTCTTC. The full variable domain, its missing parts supplied by reference TRBV28 and TRBJ2-1, is DVKVTQSSRYLVKRTGEKVFLECVQDMDHENMFWYRQDPGLGLRLIYFSYDVKMKEKGDIPEGYSVSREKKERFSLILESASTNQTSMYLCASLQPGGRGGNEQFFGPGTRLTVL.